This TCR beta chain emerged from a study of metastatic and nonmetastatic thyroid tumors (dated by TCRdb to the early 2020s). About the full investigation: Repertoires from peripheral blood and from tumor or nodule tissue samples of malignant and benign thyroid patients were compared.

Reading the germline V gene gives CDR1 MNHEY and CDR2 SVGAGI. Including the terminal cysteine and phenylalanine, the CDR3 comprises 16 residues. Just the 48-base CDR3 DNA is kept, in frame starting at base 1. Cut back by 2 bases and 3 bases, the V and J ends lie 14 bases apart. None of the patients had been given any treatment before thyroid surgery. Patient clinical samples collected from the early 2010s to the late 2010s were retrospectively analysed using T-cell receptor beta sequencing. Study-wide conclusions, independent of this receptor: In both blood and tumor samples, TCR beta diversity was reported to be significantly higher in malignant tumors than in benign nodules.

Library preparation was by PCR. Sequencing used an Illumina HiSeq 4000. High-throughput sequencing was used to profile the TCR beta-chain CDR3 region of every patient. The authors' pipeline ran thus. CDR3 differences across clinicopathological groups were used to build a classifier for discriminating distant-metastatic papillary thyroid cancer patients. The Shannon index was used to assess repertoire diversity, and the Morisita-Horn index was used to assess tumor-blood repertoire similarity. TCRdb applied fastp at Q25 and MiXCR to the public reads, then kept only in-frame beta chains. TCRdb's processing, not the study's, gives the V and J calls here. The sample table shows over 15,000 clones, and roughly 26% are seen once. The ten largest clones capture 22% of the sample. This clone has a count of ten or more. Its antigen specificity is not known. Qualities for individual bases were not recorded, and no much larger clone is one base off.

In this chain, TRBV6-5 is recombined with TRBJ2-1, and perhaps TRBD2 as D gene, on 7 matching bases. The receptor was isolated from a female donor with papillary thyroid cancer or a benign thyroid nodule (not recorded which). Some clones in this sample may be carry-over from other donors' samples. Sequenced input: tumor tissue. The DNA reads as follows: TGTGCCAGCAGTTACGACGGACTAGGGGGCTACAATGAGCAGTTCTTC. Translated, this gives CASSYDGLGGYNEQFF.